One and the same sample provided the 14 T cell receptor beta chains below, sequenced in a study of T cell responses to AZD1222 COVID-19 vaccine. Here immunoSEQ multiplex PCR was the method, and the copy in TCRdb shows in-frame clones only, minus some. The sample consists of fewer than 150,000 clones, 90% of them appearing once. Sequences were derived from peripheral blood, sampled on day 0 of AZD1222 vaccination. These receptors were taken from an adult in good health.

This rearrangement joins TRBV4-3 to TRBJ2-1; TRBD1 matches at 9 bases. With V trimmed by 2 bases and J by 8 bases, 4 bases remained unmatched. The CDR3 consists of 14 residues. Germline V gives CDR1 LGHNA, CDR2 YSLEER. The DNA for the CDR3 is TGCGCCAGCAGCCAAAACAGGGGGCCCTATGAGCAGTTCTTC. Translated: CASSQNRGPYEQFF.

The V call is TRBV11-2, the J call TRBJ1-1, with D uncertain. V was clipped by 6 bases and J by 1 base, with 15 bases between them. This CDR3 spans 15 amino acids. Germline CDR1 and CDR2: SGHAT and FQNNGV. CDR3: CASSSRRRQNTEAFF. The CDR3 region has the DNA TGTGCCAGCAGTTCTCGACGGCGCCAGAACACTGAAGCTTTCTTT.

The V and J genes are TRBV24-1 and TRBJ2-7; 9 bases fit TRBD1. This CDR3 has 17 amino acids. J was trimmed by 7 bases and V by 4 bases; bases with no gene match: 16. CDR1 and CDR2 (germline): KGHDR, SFDVKD. This CDR3 is CATSDRTGDNPRGEQYF. CDR3 sequence (DNA): TGTGCCACCAGTGACCGGACAGGGGACAACCCCCGGGGGGAGCAGTACTTC.

V usage is TRBV5-1 and J usage is TRBJ2-2; D remains unclear. From germline, CDR1 is SGHRS and CDR2 YFSETQ. V shed 5 bases and J shed 8 bases, with 10 bases lying between them. The CDR3 spans 12 residues. CDR3 coding DNA: TGCGCCAGCAGGACCGACCAGGGGGAGCTGTTTTTT. It specifies CASRTDQGELFF.

This clone was seen only a few times. The V call is TRBV3-1 (or the pseudogene TRBV3-2), the J call TRBJ2-7; tentative D call: TRBD2 (5 bases). This CDR3 has 19 amino acids. Germline CDR1 is LGHDT and CDR2 is YNNKEL (reference sequence). Trimming left V 1 base short and J 7 bases short, with 29 bases between. Here the CDR3 reads CASSQALRGFLAPPREQYF. DNA of the CDR3: TGTGCCAGCAGCCAAGCACTCAGAGGGTTCTTAGCCCCTCCCCGGGAGCAGTACTTC.

CDR3 DNA sequence: TGTGCCAGCAGCAAACTCGGGGACAGGGTGCTCCGTGGGGCCAACGTCCTGACTTTC. The encoded protein is CASSKLGDRVLRGANVLTF. The gene calls are TRBV21-1 and TRBJ2-6; the table's D call TRBD1 went unverified against the DNA. TRBV21-1 is described as a pseudogene. CDR3 size: 19 residues.

The V and J genes are TRBV7-9 and TRBJ2-7; D not resolved. Trimming shortened V by 5 bases and J by 10 bases, and 27 bases separated the two germline ends. CDR3 length: 16 amino acids. Germline V gene sequence: CDR1 SEHNR, CDR2 FQNEAQ (reference sequence). DNA of the CDR3: TGTGCCAGCAGCCCGCGGATAAGAGGTGGCCGAGCGCATCAGTACTTC. As protein: CASSPRIRGGRAHQYF.

The chain recombines TRBV9 with TRBJ2-7, with TRBD2 as a possible D gene (6 bases). V lost 0 bases to trimming and J lost 2 bases, with 12 bases between them. This CDR3 is built from 15 residues. Per germline, CDR1 SGDLS and CDR2 YYNGEE. The CDR3 here is CASSVGGGVAYEQYF. CDR3 bases: TGTGCCAGCAGCGTAGGAGGAGGGGTGGCCTACGAGCAGTACTTC.

The chain recombines TRBV6-1 with TRBJ1-1, with 9 bases aligning to TRBD1. Germline CDR1 is MNHNS and CDR2 is SASEGT. The trim removed 2 bases at V and 1 base at J, leaving 2 bases unmatched. The CDR3 length is 15 residues. The CDR3 DNA reads TGTGCCAGCAGTGAACTGGGACAGGGGAACACTGAAGCTTTCTTT. Its protein is CASSELGQGNTEAFF.

The rearrangement uses TRBV30 and TRBJ1-2, with 7 bases aligning to TRBD1. This CDR3 has 15 amino acids. Germline assignment: CDR1 GTSNPN and CDR2 SVGIG (reference sequence). Unmatched junction bases numbered 12, after V lost 4 bases and J lost 4 bases. CDR3 DNA sequence: TGTGCCTGGATAGGTAGGGGGCGCACGCCCTATGGCTACACCTTC. Encoded protein: CAWIGRGRTPYGYTF.

The chain couples TRBV11-1 to TRBJ1-1; no definite D call. The CDR3 spans 13 residues. Trimming removed 4 bases at V and 1 base at J, with 7 bases between. Germline CDR1 reads SGHAT; CDR2 reads FQDESV (reference sequence). The CDR3 coding sequence is TGTGCCAGCAGCTCCCGAAGGAACACTGAAGCTTTCTTT. Translating it yields CASSSRRNTEAFF.

The CDR3 nucleotides read TGTGCCAGCAGTGCGTTAGCGGGGCAGCCCCAGCATTTT. Translated: CASSALAGQPQHF. The chain recombines TRBV6-4 with TRBJ1-5, with D unresolved. V was pared by 4 bases and J by 7 bases, with 11 bases between. Germline lookup yields CDR1 MRHNA and CDR2 SNTAGT. The CDR3 length is 13 residues.

The CDR3 bases are TGTGCCAGCAGTGAATTTGGGGGAATCAGTGAGCAGTACTTC. Protein sequence: CASSEFGGISEQYF. The V call is TRBV6-1, the J call TRBJ2-7; tentatively, D is TRBD1 or TRBD2 (5 bases each). The CDR3 length is 14 residues. V lost 2 bases and J lost 7, with 15 bases in between. Germline CDR1 reads MNHNS; CDR2 reads SASEGT.

The rearrangement links TRBV9 to TRBJ2-1; 9 bases agree with TRBD2. Germline CDR1 reads SGDLS; CDR2 reads YYNGEE. The CDR3 has 16 residues. J gave up 4 bases and V 4 bases, and 9 bases lay outside the gene matches. This CDR3 is CASSLVSGSRYNEQFF. The CDR3 nucleotides are TGTGCCAGCAGCCTCGTTAGCGGGAGCCGATACAATGAGCAGTTCTTC.